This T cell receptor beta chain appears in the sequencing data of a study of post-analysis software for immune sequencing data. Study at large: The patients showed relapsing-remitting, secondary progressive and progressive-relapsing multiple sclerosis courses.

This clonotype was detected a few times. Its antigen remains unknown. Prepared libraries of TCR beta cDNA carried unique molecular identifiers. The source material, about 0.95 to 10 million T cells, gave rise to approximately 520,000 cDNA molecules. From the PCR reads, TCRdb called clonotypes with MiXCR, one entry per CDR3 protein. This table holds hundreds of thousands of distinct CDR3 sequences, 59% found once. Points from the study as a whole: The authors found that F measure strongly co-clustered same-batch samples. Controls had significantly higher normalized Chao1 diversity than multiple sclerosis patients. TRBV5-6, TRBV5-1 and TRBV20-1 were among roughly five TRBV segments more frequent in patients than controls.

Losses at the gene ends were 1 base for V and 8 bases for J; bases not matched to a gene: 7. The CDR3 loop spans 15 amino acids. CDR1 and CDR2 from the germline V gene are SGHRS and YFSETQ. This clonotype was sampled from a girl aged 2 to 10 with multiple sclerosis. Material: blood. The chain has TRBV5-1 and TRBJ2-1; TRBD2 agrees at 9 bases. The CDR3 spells CASSLWRGGRDEQFF. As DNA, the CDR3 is TGCGCCAGCAGCTTGTGGCGGGGGGGCAGGGATGAGCAGTTCTTC.